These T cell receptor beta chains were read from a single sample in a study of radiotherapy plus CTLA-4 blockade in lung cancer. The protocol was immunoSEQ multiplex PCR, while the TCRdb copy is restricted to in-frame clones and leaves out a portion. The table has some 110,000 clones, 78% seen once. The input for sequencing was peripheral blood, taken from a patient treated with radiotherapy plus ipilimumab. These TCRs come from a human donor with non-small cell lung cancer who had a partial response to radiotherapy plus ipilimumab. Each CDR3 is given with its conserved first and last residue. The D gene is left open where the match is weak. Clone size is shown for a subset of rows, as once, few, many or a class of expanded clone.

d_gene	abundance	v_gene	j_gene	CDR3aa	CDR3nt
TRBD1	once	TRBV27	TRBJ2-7	CASSRGPTYEQYF	TGTGCCAGCAGTAGGGGGCCAACCTACGAGCAGTACTTC
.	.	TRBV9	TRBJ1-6	CASSVAEDTNNSPLHF	TGTGCCAGCAGCGTAGCCGAGGACACCAATAATTCACCCCTCCACTTT
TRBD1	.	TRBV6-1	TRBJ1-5	CASSPRGQTDQPQHF	TGTGCCAGCAGTCCCCGGGGACAGACTGATCAGCCCCAGCATTTT
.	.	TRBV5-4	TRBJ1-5	CASSLGGDQPQHF	TGTGCCAGCAGCTTGGGGGGCGATCAGCCCCAGCATTTT
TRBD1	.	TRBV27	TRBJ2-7	CASRIGGGPIPYEQYF	TGTGCCAGCAGGATAGGGGGCGGACCCATCCCCTACGAGCAGTACTTC
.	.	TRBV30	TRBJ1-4	CAWSTISGGEKLFF	TGTGCCTGGAGTACCATAAGCGGTGGTGAAAAACTGTTTTTT
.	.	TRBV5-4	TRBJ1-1	CASSWGEGVNTEAFF	TGTGCCAGCAGCTGGGGGGAAGGGGTGAACACTGAAGCTTTCTTT
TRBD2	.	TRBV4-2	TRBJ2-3	CASSLGLASNTDTQYF	TGTGCCAGCAGCCTCGGACTAGCTTCAAACACAGATACGCAGTATTTT
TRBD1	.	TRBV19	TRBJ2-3	CASSPQGAGDTQYF	TGTGCCAGTAGTCCTCAGGGGGCAGGGGATACGCAGTATTTT
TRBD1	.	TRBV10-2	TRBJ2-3	CASSPSQGANTQYF	TGCGCCAGCAGCCCATCCCAGGGGGCGAATACGCAGTATTTT
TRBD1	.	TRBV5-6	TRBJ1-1	CASSFGDRNTEAFF	TGTGCCAGCAGCTTTGGGGACAGGAACACTGAAGCTTTCTTT
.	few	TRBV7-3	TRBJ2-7	CASSPHFSRHYEQYF	TGTGCCAGCAGCCCCCACTTTAGTAGACACTACGAGCAGTACTTC
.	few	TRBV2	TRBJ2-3	CASSRDRGGDTQYF	TGTGCCAGCAGTCGCGACAGGGGAGGGGATACGCAGTATTTT
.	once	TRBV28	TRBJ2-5	CASSPGGPQETQYF	TGTGCCAGCAGTCCAGGTGGGCCACAAGAGACCCAGTACTTC
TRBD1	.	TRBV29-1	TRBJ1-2	CSVVGQGKGYTF	TGCAGCGTTGTGGGACAGGGGAAGGGCTACACCTTC
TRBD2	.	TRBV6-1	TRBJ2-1	CASSELTSVPYNEQFF	TGTGCCAGCAGTGAGCTCACTAGCGTACCCTACAATGAGCAGTTCTTC
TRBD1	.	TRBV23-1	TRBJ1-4	CASSPGHRDRGSQANEKLFF	TGCGCCAGCAGTCCGGGACACCGGGACAGGGGATCGCAGGCTAATGAAAAACTGTTTTTT
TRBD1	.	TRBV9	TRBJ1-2	CASSVQSGTGSVGYTF	TGTGCCAGCAGCGTGCAATCCGGGACAGGGTCCGTTGGCTACACCTTC
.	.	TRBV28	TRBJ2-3	CASSFAGFADTQYF	TGTGCCAGCAGTTTTGCAGGGTTCGCGGATACGCAGTATTTT
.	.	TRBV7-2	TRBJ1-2	CASSLGGARGRGYTF	TGTGCCAGCAGCTTAGGAGGGGCCAGGGGCCGGGGCTACACCTTC
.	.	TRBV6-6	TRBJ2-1	CASTLQLTGEQFF	TGTGCCAGCACGCTCCAGCTGACTGGTGAGCAGTTCTTC
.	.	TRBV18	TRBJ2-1	CASSLLEYEQFF	TGTGCCAGCTCACTTCTAGAGTATGAGCAGTTCTTC
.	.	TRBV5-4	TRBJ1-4	CASSLAGANKNEKLFF	TGTGCCAGCAGCTTGGCAGGGGCAAACAAAAATGAAAAACTGTTTTTT
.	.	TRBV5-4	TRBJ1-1	CASSFGRTVNTEAFF	TGTGCCAGCAGCTTCGGTCGTACCGTCAACACTGAAGCTTTCTTT
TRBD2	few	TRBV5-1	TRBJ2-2	CASSDLAGLRELFF	TGCGCCAGCAGCGATCTAGCGGGGCTCCGAGAGCTGTTTTTT
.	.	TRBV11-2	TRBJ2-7	CASSSAYEQYF	TGTGCCAGCAGCTCCGCCTACGAGCAGTACTTC
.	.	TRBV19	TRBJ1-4	CASSSGLTTNEKLFF	TGTGCCAGTAGTAGCGGGCTCACAACTAATGAAAAACTGTTTTTT